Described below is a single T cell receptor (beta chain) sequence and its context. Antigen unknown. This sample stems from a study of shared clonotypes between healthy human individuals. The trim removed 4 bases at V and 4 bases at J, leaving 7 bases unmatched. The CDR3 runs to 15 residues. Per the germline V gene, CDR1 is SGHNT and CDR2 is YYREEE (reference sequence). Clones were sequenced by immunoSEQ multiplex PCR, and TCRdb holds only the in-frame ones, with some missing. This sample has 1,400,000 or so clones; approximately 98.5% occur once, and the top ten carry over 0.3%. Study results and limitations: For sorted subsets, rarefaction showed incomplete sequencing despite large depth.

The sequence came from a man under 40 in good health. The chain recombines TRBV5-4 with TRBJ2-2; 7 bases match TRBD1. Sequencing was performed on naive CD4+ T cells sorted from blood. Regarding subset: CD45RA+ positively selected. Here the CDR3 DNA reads TGTGCCAGCAGCCCCAGACAGGGTGCCACCGGGGAGCTGTTTTTT. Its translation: CASSPRQGATGELFF. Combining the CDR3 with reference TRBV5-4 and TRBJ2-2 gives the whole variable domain ETGVTQSPTHLIKTRGQQVTLRCSSQSGHNTVSWYQQALGQGPQFIFQYYREEENGRGNFPPRFSGLQFPNYSSELNVNALELDDSALYLCASSPRQGATGELFFGEGSRLTVL.